The rows below give T cell receptor beta chains drawn from one sample of a study of T cells in Graves' hyperthyroidism and ophthalmopathy. TCRdb re-called the multiplex PCR reads with MiXCR, one entry per CDR3 protein. The table has about 500,000 distinct CDR3 sequences, roughly a sixth seen once. Source material: blood. The receptors stem from a woman younger than 30 with Graves' ophthalmopathy. Both conserved end residues are part of each CDR3. Fields, in order: CDR3 DNA, CDR3 protein, D gene, V gene, J gene, clone size, CDR3 length. D genes are given only for firm matches. The listing skips clone size in some rows; elsewhere it reads once, few, many or a size class.

CDR3 DNA: TGTGCCAGCAGTGCCCGGTTAGGCAATCAGCCCCAGCATTTT; CDR3 protein: CASSARLGNQPQHF; D gene: NA; V gene: TRBV6-1; J gene: TRBJ1-5; clone size: many; CDR3 length: 14
CDR3 DNA: TGTGCCAGCAGTTTACTCCTAGCGTTCCGAAGGACGAACACCGGGGAGCTGTTTTTT; CDR3 protein: CASSLLLAFRRTNTGELFF; D gene: NA; V gene: TRBV28; J gene: TRBJ2-2; clone size: few; CDR3 length: 19
CDR3 DNA: TGTGCCAGCAGTTACGAGGTTGCTGCGACCTACGAGCAGTACTTC; CDR3 protein: CASSYEVAATYEQYF; D gene: NA; V gene: TRBV6-2/TRBV6-3; J gene: TRBJ2-7; clone size: many; CDR3 length: 15
CDR3 DNA: TGTGCCATCAGCCGGGCCTCCTACAATGAGCAGTTCTTC; CDR3 protein: CAISRASYNEQFF; D gene: NA; V gene: TRBV5-1; J gene: TRBJ2-1; clone size: NA; CDR3 length: 13
CDR3 DNA: TGTGCCAGCAGTCCCCCAGCCCCAGGGACGTATGGCTACACCTTC; CDR3 protein: CASSPPAPGTYGYTF; D gene: NA; V gene: TRBV28; J gene: TRBJ1-2; clone size: few; CDR3 length: 15
CDR3 DNA: TGTGCCAGCAGTCCCGGGACAGGGGGTTACAATGAGCAGTTCTTC; CDR3 protein: CASSPGTGGYNEQFF; D gene: TRBD1; V gene: TRBV12-3/TRBV12-4; J gene: TRBJ2-1; clone size: many; CDR3 length: 15
CDR3 DNA: TGTGCCAGCAGTTTTCGTCGGACAGGGGCAGTATCCTATAATTCACCCCTCCACTTT; CDR3 protein: CASSFRRTGAVSYNSPLHF; D gene: TRBD1; V gene: TRBV12-3/TRBV12-4; J gene: TRBJ1-6; clone size: few; CDR3 length: 19
CDR3 DNA: TGTGCCCGCTTTTCAGGGAATGTCATTCAGTACTTC; CDR3 protein: CARFSGNVIQYF; D gene: NA; V gene: TRBV6-2/TRBV6-3; J gene: TRBJ2-4; clone size: NA; CDR3 length: 12
CDR3 DNA: TGTGCCAGCAGCTTAGATCCGCAGGGCTACACCTTC; CDR3 protein: CASSLDPQGYTF; D gene: NA; V gene: TRBV7-9; J gene: TRBJ1-2; clone size: many; CDR3 length: 12
CDR3 DNA: TGTGCCAGCAGCTCGGGGAGGAACACTGAAGCTTTCTTT; CDR3 protein: CASSSGRNTEAFF; D gene: NA; V gene: TRBV11-2; J gene: TRBJ1-1; clone size: many; CDR3 length: 13